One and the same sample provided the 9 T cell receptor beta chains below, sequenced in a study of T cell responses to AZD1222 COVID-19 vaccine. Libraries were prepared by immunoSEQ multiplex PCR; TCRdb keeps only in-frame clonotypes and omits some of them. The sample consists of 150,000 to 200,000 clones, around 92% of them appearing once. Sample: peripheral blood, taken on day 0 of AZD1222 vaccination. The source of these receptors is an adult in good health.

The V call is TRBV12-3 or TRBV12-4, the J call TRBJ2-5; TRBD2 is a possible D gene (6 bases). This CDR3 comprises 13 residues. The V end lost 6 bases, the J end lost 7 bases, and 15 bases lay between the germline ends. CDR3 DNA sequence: TGTGCCAGCAGCCTCGCCGGGCGGGGGACCCAGTACTTC. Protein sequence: CASSLAGRGTQYF.

CDR3 sequence reads: CASGGASGANVLTF. CDR3 nucleotides: TGTGCCAGTGGGGGGGCCTCCGGGGCCAACGTCCTGACTTTC. J is TRBJ2-6 and V is TRBV25-1; TRBD2 is a possible D gene (7 bases). CDR3 length: 14 residues. Germline values: CDR1 MGHDK, CDR2 SYGVNS. V dropped 9 bases and J dropped 4 bases, with 13 bases sitting between them.

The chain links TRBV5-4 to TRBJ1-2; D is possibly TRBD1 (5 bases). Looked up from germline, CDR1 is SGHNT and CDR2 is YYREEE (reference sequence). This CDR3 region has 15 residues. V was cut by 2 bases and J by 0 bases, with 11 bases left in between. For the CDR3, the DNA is TGTGCCAGCAGCTTTGCTCGGGGACCTAACTATGGCTACACCTTC. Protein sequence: CASSFARGPNYGYTF. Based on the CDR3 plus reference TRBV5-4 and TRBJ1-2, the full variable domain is ETGVTQSPTHLIKTRGQQVTLRCSSQSGHNTVSWYQQALGQGPQFIFQYYREEENGRGNFPPRFSGLQFPNYSSELNVNALELDDSALYLCASSFARGPNYGYTFGSGTRLTVV.

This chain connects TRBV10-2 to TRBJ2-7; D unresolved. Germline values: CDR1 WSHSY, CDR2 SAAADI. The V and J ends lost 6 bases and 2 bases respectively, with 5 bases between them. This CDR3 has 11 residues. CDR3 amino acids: CASRITYEQYF. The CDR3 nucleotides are TGCGCCAGCAGAATTACCTACGAGCAGTACTTC.

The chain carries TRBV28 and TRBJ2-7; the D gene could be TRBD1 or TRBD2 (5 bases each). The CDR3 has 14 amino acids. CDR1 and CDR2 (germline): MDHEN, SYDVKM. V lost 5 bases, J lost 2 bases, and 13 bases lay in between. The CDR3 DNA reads TGTGCCAGCAGTATCCGGGACGGGACCTACGAGCAGTACTTC. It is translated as CASSIRDGTYEQYF.

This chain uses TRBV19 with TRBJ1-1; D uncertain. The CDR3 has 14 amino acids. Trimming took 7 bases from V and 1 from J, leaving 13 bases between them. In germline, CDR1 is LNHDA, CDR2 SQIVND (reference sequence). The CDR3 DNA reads TGTGCCAGTACCGACGGACGGGAGAACACTGAAGCTTTCTTT. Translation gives CASTDGRENTEAFF.

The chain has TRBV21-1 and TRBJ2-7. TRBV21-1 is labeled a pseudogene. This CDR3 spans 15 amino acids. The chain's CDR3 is CAILQRGRTLCGQYF. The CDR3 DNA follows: TGTGCCATACTACAACGGGGCAGAACCCTATGTGGGCAGTACTTC.

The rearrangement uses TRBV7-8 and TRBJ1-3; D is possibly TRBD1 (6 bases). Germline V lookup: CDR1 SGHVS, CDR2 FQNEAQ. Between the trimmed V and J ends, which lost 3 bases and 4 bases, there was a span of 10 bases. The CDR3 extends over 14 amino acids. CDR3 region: CASSFGGGGNTIYF. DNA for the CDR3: TGTGCCAGCAGCTTCGGGGGCGGGGGAAACACCATATATTTT.

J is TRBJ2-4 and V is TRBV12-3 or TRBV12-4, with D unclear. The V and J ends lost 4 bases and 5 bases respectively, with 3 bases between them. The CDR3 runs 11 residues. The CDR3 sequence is CASSYENIQYF. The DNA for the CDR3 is TGTGCCAGCAGTTACGAAAACATTCAGTACTTC.